This T cell receptor (beta chain) appears in the sequencing data of a study of T cell responses to AZD1222 COVID-19 vaccine. Study as a whole: Timing groups of about 4 and about 12 weeks for second doses were pooled.

Concerning this clone: Its antigen is unknown.

The study, taken as a whole, reports: Females outnumbered males among donors, who were mostly white British; clonal diversity was possibly underestimated. Repertoires in all cases were sampled only once the peak T cell response had passed.

Here immunoSEQ multiplex PCR was the method, and the copy in TCRdb shows in-frame clones only, minus some. Here the sample spans more than 110,000 clones, 70% to 90% being singletons. CDR3 length equals 14 residues. CDR1 is MNHEY, CDR2 SVGAGI, per germline. V shed 6 bases and J shed 1 base, with 13 bases lying between them. The material was peripheral blood, obtained on day 0 of AZD1222 vaccination. The origin of this receptor is an adult in good health. The J gene is TRBJ2-7, the V gene TRBV6-5; perhaps TRBD1 as D (7 bases). CDR3 amino acids: CASSRGTASYEQYF. In nucleotides, the CDR3 is TGTGCCAGCAGCCGCGGGACAGCATCCTACGAGCAGTACTTC.